The TCR beta chain under discussion was sequenced for a study of blood T cell repertoires in COVID-19. Background on the study: From T cells, B-cell-depleted T cells, or PBMCs came the material, which was cDNA or gDNA.

Sequencing used immunoSEQ multiplex PCR; TCRdb keeps in-frame clones, though not all of them. The table includes tens of thousands of clones, approximately 83% detected once. V gave up 6 bases and J gave up 4 bases, with 19 bases separating them. Germline V lookup: CDR1 MGHRA, CDR2 YSYEKL. The CDR3 spans 16 residues. The sequencing sample was made of peripheral blood. V is TRBV4-1 and J is TRBJ2-1; D may be TRBD1 (5 bases). This sequence was found in a man aged 70 or older with acute or convalescent COVID-19. The CDR3 DNA follows: TGCGCCAGCAGTCCCCGTGGGCAGGGCCGGTACAATGAGCAGTTCTTC. It yields the protein CASSPRGQGRYNEQFF.